This T cell receptor beta chain was identified during a study of blood T cell repertoires in COVID-19. Germline assignment: CDR1 MNHEY and CDR2 SVGEGT. V gave up 2 bases and J gave up 0 bases; unmatched junction bases: 8. CDR3 length: 18 amino acids. Original methodology: Estimation of nucleated cell counts relied on the amplification of reference gene primers. Generated by immunoSEQ multiplex PCR, the TCRdb table keeps only in-frame clones and is missing some. The V and J calls and clone size were taken over from that table, and D and trimming were inferred from the DNA. The sample holds 220,000 or so clones, around 82% seen once.

The clonotype was recovered from a woman aged 70-85 years with acute or convalescent COVID-19. This chain uses TRBV6-2 or TRBV6-3 with TRBJ2-3; 10 nucleotides align to TRBD2. Sequencing was performed on peripheral blood. The CDR3: CASSYTAGGPSSTDTQYF. As DNA, the CDR3 is TGTGCCAGCAGTTACACAGCGGGAGGGCCATCTAGCACAGATACGCAGTATTTT.